A single sample is the source of the 32 T cell receptor beta chains below, sequenced in a study of T cell clones after liver transplantation. Measured with immunoSEQ multiplex PCR; TCRdb has only the in-frame clones, and not every one. The sample records 50,000 or so clones, over 65% being singletons. This material consisted of CD4+ T cells from blood, taken more than 53 months after liver transplant. These receptor sequences come from a human patient who received a liver transplant. The graft donor may be the source of some T cells.

The rearrangement joins TRBV7-2 to TRBJ1-1; D possibly corresponds to TRBD1 (5 bases). The CDR3 runs 13 residues. The V gene's germline CDR1 is SGHTA and CDR2 FQGNSA. Trimming stripped 5 bases from V and 2 bases from J, with 9 bases between. DNA of the CDR3: TGTGCCAGCAGCCGCCAGGGAAACACTGAAGCTTTCTTT. It encodes CASSRQGNTEAFF.

The V call is TRBV2, the J call TRBJ2-7; D unclear. Germline V lookup: CDR1 SNHLY, CDR2 FYNNEI. Between the trimmed V and J ends, which lost 4 bases and 0 bases, there was a span of 4 bases. The CDR3 length is 12 residues. The CDR3 is CASSVSSYEQYF. The CDR3 DNA reads as TGTGCCAGCAGTGTGTCCTCCTACGAGCAGTACTTC.

The gene calls are TRBV30 and TRBJ1-5; D remains unclear. V was shortened by 3 bases and J by 5 bases, with 11 bases between the two germline ends. The V gene's germline CDR1 is GTSNPN and CDR2 SVGIG (reference sequence). The CDR3 contains 13 residues. The DNA for the CDR3 is TGTGCCTGGAGCCGAGGAGAAGATCAGCCCCAGCATTTT. Translating gives CAWSRGEDQPQHF.

V gene TRBV9 combines with J gene TRBJ2-1; D gene unclear. The V and J ends lost 0 bases and 1 base respectively, with 11 bases between them. The CDR3 length is 16 residues. Germline V gives CDR1 SGDLS, CDR2 YYNGEE. Here the CDR3 DNA reads TGTGCCAGCAGCGTAGGGGTGGAGCGTTCCTACAATGAGCAGTTCTTC. The encoded protein is CASSVGVERSYNEQFF.

The chain carries TRBV19 and TRBJ1-1; maybe TRBD1 (5 bases). With 7 bases removed from V and 4 bases from J, the gap between germline ends came to 13 bases. The CDR3 totals 13 residues. Germline V gives CDR1 LNHDA, CDR2 SQIVND (reference sequence). The CDR3 DNA sequence: TGTGCCAGTACCCAGGGATGGGGCACTGAAGCTTTCTTT. This codes for CASTQGWGTEAFF. The full variable domain, its missing parts supplied by reference TRBV19 and TRBJ1-1, is DGGITQSPKYLFRKEGQNVTLSCEQNLNHDAMYWYRQDPGQGLRLIYYSQIVNDFQKGDIAEGYSVSREKKESFPLTVTSAQKNPTAFYLCASTQGWGTEAFFGQGTRLTVV.

V usage is TRBV15 and J usage is TRBJ2-7; TRBD2 aligns across 10 bases. Germline lookup yields CDR1 LNHNV and CDR2 YYDKDF (reference sequence). The CDR3 consists of 14 residues. J gave up 5 bases and V 3 bases, and 4 bases lay outside the gene matches. In nucleotides, the CDR3 is TGTGCCACCAGCAGGGGACTAGCGCAGGACGAGCAGTACTTC. Its translation is CATSRGLAQDEQYF.

The chain employs TRBV6-1 and TRBJ2-7; D may match TRBD1 or TRBD2 (5 bases each). This CDR3 comprises 14 residues. Trimming took off 4 bases at V and 2 bases at J, with 12 bases between the two ends. CDR1 is MNHNS, CDR2 SASEGT, per germline. DNA of the CDR3: TGTGCCAGCAGTGGGGGGACGGCTACCTACGAGCAGTACTTC. It yields the protein CASSGGTATYEQYF.

There are a few counts of this clone. This sequence joins TRBV18 and TRBJ1-6, with 7 bases lining up with TRBD1. The CDR3 covers 15 residues. CDR1 and CDR2 from the germline V gene are KGHSH and LQKENI. With 2 bases clipped from V and 6 bases from J, the junction kept 4 bases outside the gene matches. For the CDR3, the DNA is TGTGCCAGCTCACCAGAGTACAGGGGTAATTCACCCCTCCACTTT. Its translation: CASSPEYRGNSPLHF. The variable domain in full, completed from reference TRBV18 and TRBJ1-6, reads NAGVMQNPRHLVRRRGQEARLRCSPMKGHSHVYWYRQLPEEGLKFMVYLQKENIIDESGMPKERFSAEFPKEGPSILRIQQVVRGDSAAYFCASSPEYRGNSPLHFGNGTRLTVT.

The chain has TRBV28 and TRBJ2-1; 7 bases align to TRBD1. After removal of 6 bases from V and 6 bases from J, the junction contained 11 bases not matched to a gene. In germline, CDR1 is MDHEN, CDR2 SYDVKM. The CDR3 is 15 amino acids. The CDR3 here is CASSPGQHISNEQFF. CDR3 sequence (DNA): TGTGCCAGCAGCCCGGGACAGCATATTTCCAATGAGCAGTTCTTC. Full variable domain (outside the CDR3, taken from reference TRBV28 and TRBJ2-1): DVKVTQSSRYLVKRTGEKVFLECVQDMDHENMFWYRQDPGLGLRLIYFSYDVKMKEKGDIPEGYSVSREKKERFSLILESASTNQTSMYLCASSPGQHISNEQFFGPGTRLTVL.

The chain carries TRBV4-2 and TRBJ1-5; TRBD1 is a possible D gene (5 bases). Germline loops: CDR1 LGHNA, CDR2 YNFKEQ. V lost 5 bases, J lost 0 bases, and 17 bases lay in between. The CDR3 length is 17 residues. The CDR3 bases are TGTGCCAGCAGCTTACTTGGGGGGGACGGTAGCAATCAGCCCCAGCATTTT. Protein sequence: CASSLLGGDGSNQPQHF.

V gene TRBV19 combines with J gene TRBJ1-2; D is unclear. The germline V and J ends were trimmed by 3 bases and 2 bases, with 1 base remaining between them. This CDR3 comprises 11 residues. CDR1 and CDR2 (germline): LNHDA, SQIVND (reference sequence). The CDR3 protein is CASSMNYGYTF. The CDR3 DNA sequence: TGTGCCAGTAGTATGAACTATGGCTACACCTTC.

This chain uses TRBV9 with TRBJ2-4; D is unresolved. Trimming took off 4 bases at V and 0 bases at J, with 11 bases between the two ends. This CDR3 contains 15 residues. The germline V gene has CDR1 SGDLS and CDR2 YYNGEE. CDR3 protein: CASSLLQIAKNIQYF. The DNA for the CDR3 is TGTGCCAGCAGCCTCCTACAGATAGCCAAAAACATTCAGTACTTC.

This rearrangement joins TRBV7-9 to TRBJ2-3; D is perhaps TRBD1 (6 bases). The CDR3 runs to 16 residues. Germline CDR1 and CDR2: SEHNR and FQNEAQ (reference sequence). The V end lost 5 bases, the J end lost 2 bases, and 17 bases lay between the germline ends. CDR3 nucleotides: TGTGCCAGCAGCCCCAACCTACAGGGAGCCACAGATACGCAGTATTTT. The encoded protein is CASSPNLQGATDTQYF.

This clone was found a few times. The chain combines TRBV6-6 with TRBJ1-1; D is ambiguous. The CDR3 consists of 13 residues. The V gene's germline CDR1 is MNHNY and CDR2 SVGAGI (reference sequence). The ends were cut back, 7 bases at V and 1 base at J, with 10 bases in the middle. CDR3 region: CASIQMKNTEAFF. The CDR3 DNA reads TGTGCCAGCATCCAGATGAAGAACACTGAAGCTTTCTTT.

This clone has more than one count but fewer than ten. The V gene is TRBV27, the J gene TRBJ1-2, with 8 bases lining up with TRBD1. The CDR3 runs 15 residues. With V trimmed by 4 bases and J by 4 bases, 8 bases remained unmatched. CDR1 and CDR2 (germline): MNHEY, SMNVEV (reference sequence). The DNA for the CDR3 is TGTGCCAGCAGTTCCGGACAGGGCAGCTTCTATGGCTACACCTTC. Amino acids: CASSSGQGSFYGYTF.

This clone was detected a few times. V is TRBV6-1 and J is TRBJ2-3, with 10 bases lining up with TRBD2. The germline gives CDR1 MNHNS, CDR2 SASEGT. The CDR3 is 15 amino acids. Germline trimming cut 6 bases from V and 0 bases from J; bases unmatched to any gene: 3. The CDR3 DNA follows: TGTGCCAGCAGACCTAGCGGGGGAAGCACAGATACGCAGTATTTT. Protein product: CASRPSGGSTDTQYF.

V gene TRBV11-2 combines with J gene TRBJ2-3; D possibly uses TRBD1 or TRBD2 (5 bases each). The CDR3 loop spans 16 amino acids. CDR1 is SGHAT, CDR2 FQNNGV, per germline. The V gene lost 1 base and the J gene lost 0 bases, with 11 bases spanning the gap. This CDR3 is CASSLGRGGSTDTQYF. The DNA of the CDR3 is TGTGCCAGCAGCTTAGGACGGGGCGGTAGCACAGATACGCAGTATTTT.

The chain combines TRBV11-2 with TRBJ2-5, with 7 nucleotides matching TRBD1. The germline CDR1 and CDR2 sequences are SGHAT and FQNNGV. The CDR3 runs to 14 residues. V trimming: 1 base; J trimming: 4 bases; junction bases outside the gene matches: 3. The CDR3 DNA is TGTGCCAGCAGCTTAGGGCCAGGGGGAGAGACCCAGTACTTC. This sequence encodes CASSLGPGGETQYF.

This rearrangement joins TRBV18 to TRBJ1-3; 7 bases align to TRBD1. Trimming at V came to 3 bases and at J to 0 bases, leaving 11 bases not matched to a gene. Germline lookup yields CDR1 KGHSH and CDR2 LQKENI. The CDR3 length is 18 residues. The CDR3 sequence: CASSPEVQGTNSGNTIYF. As DNA, the CDR3 is TGTGCCAGCTCACCCGAGGTACAGGGGACGAACTCTGGAAACACCATATATTTT.

The gene calls are TRBV5-1 and TRBJ2-1; unclear D gene. This CDR3 region has 13 residues. The germline V gene encodes CDR1 SGHRS and CDR2 YFSETQ. V dropped 6 bases and J dropped 4 bases, with 11 bases sitting between them. CDR3 in DNA: TGCGCCAGCATCGGCGCAGATTACAATGAGCAGTTCTTC. As protein: CASIGADYNEQFF.

The V call is TRBV28, the J call TRBJ1-2, with a tentative D call TRBD1 (5 bases). The germline V gene encodes CDR1 MDHEN and CDR2 SYDVKM. This CDR3 comprises 13 residues. With 5 bases removed from V and 2 bases from J, the gap between germline ends came to 9 bases. The CDR3 nucleotides read TGTGCCAGCAGTCCCGGGGGGAACTATGGCTACACCTTC. It encodes CASSPGGNYGYTF.

This chain's CDR3 is CASSPGGGNTHEQYF. The CDR3, as DNA: TGTGCCAGCAGTCCCGGTGGAGGGAACACACACGAGCAGTACTTC. V usage is TRBV6-4 and J usage is TRBJ2-7; a weak D match, TRBD2 (6 bases). V was cut by 5 bases and J by 5 bases, with 19 bases left in between. This CDR3 has 15 amino acids. Germline-derived CDR1 and CDR2 are MRHNA and SNTAGT.

This clone came up a few times. The rearrangement joins TRBV9 to TRBJ2-3, with 8 bases aligning to TRBD2. Looked up from germline, CDR1 is SGDLS and CDR2 is YYNGEE. J lost 4 bases, V lost 0 bases, and 1 base had no gene match. CDR3 length: 14 amino acids. The CDR3 reads CASSVARGADTQYF. CDR3 DNA: TGTGCCAGCAGCGTAGCGCGGGGGGCAGATACGCAGTATTTT.

CDR3 DNA: TGTGCCAGCAGCCGGCATGGACAGGGCGATGGCTACACCTTC. Its translation: CASSRHGQGDGYTF. V gene TRBV2 combines with J gene TRBJ1-2; TRBD1 agrees at 8 bases. The J segment lost 6 bases and the V segment lost 6 bases, leaving 9 bases of the junction unmatched. Looked up from germline, CDR1 is SNHLY and CDR2 is FYNNEI. The CDR3 covers 14 residues.

The V call is TRBV6-5, the J call TRBJ1-2, with D possibly matching TRBD1 (6 bases). V dropped 2 bases and J dropped 13 bases, with 17 bases sitting between them. Germline V gives CDR1 MNHEY, CDR2 SVGAGI. The CDR3 extends over 13 amino acids. CDR3: CASSYQTGSVSTF. The CDR3 bases are TGTGCCAGCAGTTACCAAACAGGGTCGGTCTCCACCTTC.

V gene TRBV20-1 combines with J gene TRBJ1-1; 7 bases agree with TRBD1. After removal of 2 bases from V and 8 bases from J, the junction contained 2 bases not matched to a gene. The CDR3 consists of 11 residues. Looked up from germline, CDR1 is DFQATT and CDR2 is SNEGSKA (reference sequence). CDR3 DNA sequence: TGCAGTGCTAGAAGGACAGGAGAAGCTTTCTTT. It translates to CSARRTGEAFF.

The J gene is TRBJ2-7, the V gene TRBV6-1; 10 bases are shared with TRBD1. Germline lookup yields CDR1 MNHNS and CDR2 SASEGT. The CDR3 is 17 amino acids. Trimming took 4 bases from V and 4 from J; bases not matched to a gene: 13. CDR3 amino acids: CASSATTGTGVGYEQYF. The DNA of the CDR3 is TGTGCCAGCAGTGCTACCACCGGGACAGGGGTAGGATACGAGCAGTACTTC.

The chain has TRBV7-9 and TRBJ1-3, with a possible D match to TRBD1 (5 bases). CDR1 is SEHNR, CDR2 FQNEAQ, per germline (reference sequence). The CDR3 contains 14 residues. Trimming cost V 1 base and J 4 bases, with 8 bases left between them. Here the CDR3 DNA reads TGTGCCAGCAGCTTAGAGGGGCAAGGAAACACCATATATTTT. The encoded protein is CASSLEGQGNTIYF.

The rearrangement uses TRBV7-2 and TRBJ2-2, with D unresolved. In germline, CDR1 is SGHTA, CDR2 FQGNSA. This CDR3 contains 13 residues. With 5 bases removed from V and 4 bases from J, the gap between germline ends came to 8 bases. CDR3 coding DNA: TGTGCCAGCAGCGTGACTTCCACCGGGGAGCTGTTTTTT. Translating it yields CASSVTSTGELFF.

V usage is TRBV10-3 and J usage is TRBJ2-5; 12 nucleotides agree with TRBD2. V was clipped by 3 bases and J by 0 bases; unmatched bases: 2. Germline CDR1 and CDR2: ENHRY and SYGVKD. The CDR3 runs to 16 residues. The CDR3, as DNA: TGTGCCATCAGTGAACTAGCGGGGGGCTACCAAGAGACCCAGTACTTC. This gives the protein CAISELAGGYQETQYF.

V usage is TRBV4-2 and J usage is TRBJ2-7; TRBD2 might be the D (6 bases). The CDR3 is 14 residues long. CDR1 LGHNA and CDR2 YNFKEQ come from the germline V gene. Trimming left V 1 base short and J 3 bases short, with 10 bases between. The CDR3 here is CASSQAGELYEQYF. The CDR3 DNA follows: TGTGCCAGCAGCCAAGCGGGGGAACTCTACGAGCAGTACTTC.

The rearrangement links TRBV2 to TRBJ2-4, with D perhaps TRBD1 (6 bases). The CDR3 is made up of 15 amino acids. Between the trimmed V and J ends, which lost 5 bases and 2 bases, there was a span of 13 bases. In germline, CDR1 is SNHLY, CDR2 FYNNEI. CDR3 in amino acids: CASSQTQGSKNIQYF. DNA of the CDR3: TGTGCCAGCAGTCAGACACAGGGATCCAAAAACATTCAGTACTTC.